These 2 T cell receptor beta chains share one sample of origin, sequenced in a study of cytomegalovirus exposure and HLA in healthy donors. PCR used 60 Vbeta primers and 13 Jbeta primers. The repertoire was sequenced with immunoSEQ multiplex PCR; TCRdb's copy has only in-frame clones and lacks some. The data show around 130,000 clones, with 80% seen just once and over 3% held by the top ten. Material for sequencing was PBMCs. Every receptor here comes from a woman in her thirties or forties in good health and CMV-seronegative.

The V and J genes are TRBV5-6 and TRBJ2-7, with D possibly TRBD1 on 6 matching bases. Germline CDR1 reads SGHDT; CDR2 reads YYEEEE. The CDR3 totals 15 residues. V was cut by 4 bases and J by 0 bases, with 14 bases left in between. CDR3 protein: CASSLYRDSSYEQYF. The CDR3 nucleotides are TGTGCCAGCAGCCTATACAGGGATAGCTCCTACGAGCAGTACTTC.

The rearrangement joins TRBV4-2 to TRBJ2-3; 13 positions match TRBD2. The germline CDR1 and CDR2 sequences are LGHNA and YNFKEQ. The CDR3 is 19 amino acids. The J segment lost 4 bases and the V segment lost 1 base, leaving 11 bases of the junction unmatched. The CDR3 region is CASSQGTSGRGRLADTQYF. The CDR3 DNA sequence: TGTGCCAGCAGCCAAGGGACTAGCGGGAGAGGTCGGTTAGCAGATACGCAGTATTTT.